Included here is one TCR beta chain sequence, with context. The sample originates from a study of cytomegalovirus exposure and HLA in healthy donors. The PCR was carried out with 60 Vbeta primers and 13 Jbeta primers. Clones were read by immunoSEQ multiplex PCR, and TCRdb kept only the in-frame ones, dropping some. This sample contains about 120,000 clones. The CDR3 loop spans 15 amino acids. Trimming shortened V by 6 bases and J by 2 bases, and 16 bases separated the two germline ends. From germline, CDR1 is LNHDA and CDR2 SQIVND (reference sequence). The sample was PBMCs. The clonotype comes from a man in his forties or fifties in good health and CMV-seropositive. The chain is built from TRBV19 and TRBJ2-5, with TRBD2 as a possible D gene (6 bases). CDR3 DNA: TGTGCCAGTAGCCCTTGGGGCGGGGCTCAAGAGACCCAGTACTTC. Protein product: CASSPWGGAQETQYF. Using reference TRBV19 and TRBJ2-5 for the parts outside the CDR3, the full variable domain is DGGITQSPKYLFRKEGQNVTLSCEQNLNHDAMYWYRQDPGQGLRLIYYSQIVNDFQKGDIAEGYSVSREKKESFPLTVTSAQKNPTAFYLCASSPWGGAQETQYFGPGTRLLVL.